Below are 24 T cell receptor beta chains sequenced from a single sample in a study of T cells in Graves' hyperthyroidism and ophthalmopathy. Amplified TCR beta CDR3 regions derived from RNA transcripts. The HTBI primer set served for first-round RT-PCR of the TCR CDR3. TCRdb called the multiplex PCR reads again in MiXCR, with one record for every CDR3 protein. The sample includes 380,000 or so distinct CDR3 sequences, roughly 14% of them seen just once. Source material: blood. Receptors were obtained from a woman in her 30s with Graves' hyperthyroidism.

At least ten counts were recorded for this clonotype. This sequence joins TRBV7-2 and TRBJ2-7; D possibly corresponds to TRBD2 (6 bases). In germline, CDR1 is SGHTA, CDR2 FQGNSA. This CDR3 has 14 amino acids. Trimming cost V 3 bases and J 3 bases, with 12 bases left between them. This CDR3 is CASSFPGGFYEQYF. The CDR3 nucleotides are TGTGCCAGCAGCTTTCCCGGAGGGTTCTACGAGCAGTACTTC.

Many counts were recorded for this clonotype. The chain combines TRBV6-2 or TRBV6-3 with TRBJ2-4; 8 positions match TRBD1. V was clipped by 4 bases and J by 1 base; unmatched bases: 9. Germline-derived CDR1 and CDR2 are MNHEY and SVGEGT. This CDR3 has 17 amino acids. CDR3 coding DNA: TGTGCCAGCAGTTTTCGTAGGACAGGGACGGCCAAAAACATTCAGTACTTC. Translated: CASSFRRTGTAKNIQYF.

This clonotype came up many times. The J gene is TRBJ1-2, the V gene TRBV7-2; D is unresolved. The CDR3 spans 14 residues. Trimming took off 5 bases at V and 4 bases at J, with 14 bases between the two ends. Germline V gene lookup returns CDR1 SGHTA and CDR2 FQGNSA. The CDR3 bases are TGTGCCAGCAGCCCATCCGGGCTTGGCTATGGCTACACCTTC. Its translation: CASSPSGLGYGYTF.

This clonotype was recorded a few times. This chain joins TRBV7-3 and TRBJ2-1; TRBD2 matches 7 bases. CDR3 length: 12 amino acids. Germline V gene lookup returns CDR1 SGHTA and CDR2 FQGTGA. The ends lost 6 bases at V and 6 bases at J; junction bases unmatched: 2. CDR3 amino acids: CASRGLSNEQFF. The CDR3 region has the DNA TGTGCCAGCAGGGGACTATCCAATGAGCAGTTCTTC.

The chain recombines TRBV19 with TRBJ2-7; weak D call: TRBD2 (5 bases). V lost 2 bases, J lost 6 bases, and 11 bases lay in between. CDR1 and CDR2 (germline): LNHDA, SQIVND (reference sequence). The CDR3 contains 13 residues. CDR3 amino acids: CASSISGGSEQYF. The CDR3, as DNA: TGTGCCAGTAGTATATCCGGCGGGTCCGAGCAGTACTTC.

The V and J genes are TRBV12-3 or TRBV12-4 and TRBJ2-5; no definite D call. V lost 8 bases and J 4 bases, leaving 8 bases between the germline ends. The CDR3 extends over 11 amino acids. The CDR3 is CASANPETQYF. As DNA, the CDR3 is TGTGCCAGCGCTAACCCAGAGACCCAGTACTTC.

The genes are TRBV29-1 and TRBJ2-1; TRBD2 is a possible D gene (6 bases). Trimming took 3 bases from V and 10 from J, leaving 7 bases between them. Germline loops: CDR1 SQVTM, CDR2 ANQGSEA. The length of the CDR3 is 10 residues. The CDR3: CSVEGGEQFF. The CDR3, as DNA: TGCAGCGTTGAGGGGGGAGAGCAGTTCTTC.

This clonotype came up many times. This chain connects TRBV30 to TRBJ2-2; D unclear. Looked up from germline, CDR1 is GTSNPN and CDR2 is SVGIG (reference sequence). V dropped 5 bases and J dropped 4 bases, with 5 bases sitting between them. CDR3 size: 11 residues. This CDR3 reads CAWSGTGELFF. As DNA, the CDR3 is TGTGCCTGGTCGGGCACCGGGGAGCTGTTTTTT.

In its sample, this clonotype was seen many times. The rearrangement uses TRBV3-1 and TRBJ1-2; 9 positions agree with TRBD1. J gave up 4 bases and V 4 bases, and 4 bases lay outside the gene matches. Germline CDR1 and CDR2: LGHDT and YNNKEL (reference sequence). The CDR3 length is 14 residues. In DNA form, the CDR3 reads TGTGCCAGCAGCCGGGACAGGGATGGCTATGGCTACACCTTC. Amino acid sequence: CASSRDRDGYGYTF.

This clonotype has more than one count but fewer than ten. This chain links TRBV10-1 with TRBJ2-5; 8 nucleotides agree with TRBD2. V dropped 2 bases and J dropped 4; count of bases not matched to a gene: 9. This CDR3 has 16 residues. Germline values: CDR1 WNHNN, CDR2 SYGVQD (reference sequence). The CDR3 is CASSEAKGLAGETQYF. The CDR3 region has the DNA TGCGCCAGCAGTGAGGCCAAAGGGCTAGCGGGAGAGACCCAGTACTTC.

This clonotype was detected many times. V and J are TRBV28 and TRBJ1-2; D uncertain. The CDR3 extends over 14 amino acids. The V gene lost 8 bases and the J gene lost 4 bases, with 17 bases spanning the gap. Germline assignment: CDR1 MDHEN and CDR2 SYDVKM. The CDR3 DNA reads as TGTGCCAGCCGGATTTCCGGGAAAACCTATGGCTACACCTTC. This encodes CASRISGKTYGYTF.

Ten or more counts support this clonotype. The chain links TRBV7-3 to TRBJ2-2; 9 positions match TRBD2. The CDR3 extends over 16 amino acids. V lost 3 bases, J lost 4 bases, and 6 bases stayed unmatched. CDR1 and CDR2 (germline): SGHTA, FQGTGA. CDR3 amino acids: CASSLAGGPGTGELFF. Written as DNA, the CDR3 is TGTGCCAGCAGCTTGGCGGGAGGGCCCGGCACCGGGGAGCTGTTTTTT.

The count of this clonotype is one. J is TRBJ2-7 and V is TRBV10-3, with unresolved D. CDR3 length: 12 amino acids. In germline, CDR1 is ENHRY, CDR2 SYGVKD. Trimming left V 2 bases short and J 1 base short, with 3 bases between. This chain's CDR3 is CAISEESYEQYF. The CDR3 region has the DNA TGTGCCATCAGTGAGGAGTCCTACGAGCAGTACTTC.

This clonotype has more than one count but fewer than ten. This chain links TRBV29-1 with TRBJ1-3; D is perhaps TRBD1 (6 bases). Germline loops: CDR1 SQVTM, CDR2 ANQGSEA. V was cut by 5 bases and J by 8 bases, with 16 bases left in between. The CDR3 contains 13 residues. The CDR3 sequence is CSVLSDRLDTIYF. CDR3 bases: TGCAGCGTTTTGAGCGACAGGTTGGACACCATATATTTT.

This clonotype has at least ten counts. V is TRBV19 and J is TRBJ1-5, with 9 bases aligning to TRBD1. The CDR3 loop spans 15 amino acids. With 4 bases clipped from V and 4 bases from J, the junction kept 5 bases outside the gene matches. Germline lookup yields CDR1 LNHDA and CDR2 SQIVND (reference sequence). The chain's CDR3 is CASSTRTGVNQPQHF. CDR3 in DNA: TGTGCCAGTAGTACCAGGACAGGGGTTAATCAGCCCCAGCATTTT.

The V call is TRBV25-1, the J call TRBJ1-2, with no clear D. The CDR3 length is 14 residues. From germline, CDR1 is MGHDK and CDR2 SYGVNS. Trimming removed 2 bases at V and 4 bases at J, with 11 bases between. The CDR3 bases are TGTGCCAGCAGTGAAGCGCGGGCCATCTATGGCTACACCTTC. Translating gives CASSEARAIYGYTF.

V is TRBV18 and J is TRBJ1-2; 9 bases fit TRBD1. CDR1 is KGHSH and CDR2 is LQKENI in the germline V gene. This CDR3 is built from 14 residues. The V segment lost 3 bases and the J segment 6 bases; nucleotides outside the gene matches: 5. In DNA form, the CDR3 reads TGTGCCAGCTCACCGGATCGGACAGGGGATGGCTACACCTTC. Translated: CASSPDRTGDGYTF.

This clonotype was counted many times. This chain links TRBV7-3 with TRBJ2-7, with 8 positions matching TRBD2. With V trimmed by 4 bases and J by 6 bases, 8 bases remained unmatched. The CDR3 runs 14 residues. Germline V CDR1 and CDR2: SGHTA, FQGTGA. CDR3 DNA: TGTGCCAGCAGCTCGGCGGGAGGCGGGGGCGAGCAGTACTTC. Translated, it gives CASSSAGGGGEQYF. The whole variable domain, remainder taken from reference TRBV7-3 and TRBJ2-7, is GAGVSQTPSNKVTEKGKYVELRCDPISGHTALYWYRQSLGQGPEFLIYFQGTGAADDSGLPNDRFFAVRPEGSVSTLKIQRTERGDSAVYLCASSSAGGGGEQYFGPGTRLTVT.

This clonotype was seen only a few times. The V call is TRBV9, the J call TRBJ2-1; D could derive from TRBD1 or TRBD2 (5 bases each). Trimming took 3 bases from V and 6 from J, leaving 16 bases between them. CDR3 length: 15 residues. Germline CDR1 reads SGDLS; CDR2 reads YYNGEE. The CDR3, as DNA: TGTGCCAGCAGCGAAGGGACCTCCTCGGGCAATGAGCAGTTCTTC. Translation: CASSEGTSSGNEQFF.

The chain carries TRBV25-1 and TRBJ2-7; D uncertain. Germline V gene sequence: CDR1 MGHDK, CDR2 SYGVNS. The germline V and J ends were trimmed by 4 bases and 6 bases, with 7 bases remaining between them. The CDR3 consists of 11 residues. The CDR3, as DNA: TGTGCCAGCAGTGTGGGCGGCGAGCAGTACTTC. Residues: CASSVGGEQYF.

This clonotype was observed once. The chain links TRBV5-1 to TRBJ2-1; D perhaps matches TRBD1 (7 bases). The CDR3 runs to 19 residues. Trimming removed 2 bases from V and 0 bases from J, with 21 bases in between. From germline, CDR1 is SGHRS and CDR2 YFSETQ. CDR3 protein: CASSFRGTADYNSYNEQFF. The DNA for the CDR3 is TGCGCCAGCAGCTTTCGCGGGACAGCTGACTATAACTCCTACAATGAGCAGTTCTTC. The full variable domain, its missing parts supplied by reference TRBV5-1 and TRBJ2-1, is KAGVTQTPRYLIKTRGQQVTLSCSPISGHRSVSWYQQTPGQGLQFLFEYFSETQRNKGNFPGRFSGRQFSNSRSEMNVSTLELGDSALYLCASSFRGTADYNSYNEQFFGPGTRLTVL.

This clonotype appeared a few times. The V and J genes are TRBV20-1 and TRBJ2-1; TRBD2 aligns across 14 bases. CDR3 length: 16 residues. V lost 3 bases, J lost 3 bases, and 4 bases stayed unmatched. Germline CDR1 is DFQATT and CDR2 is SNEGSKA (reference sequence). The CDR3 here is CSASRLAGGIYNEQFF. The CDR3 nucleotides read TGCAGTGCTAGTCGACTAGCGGGAGGGATCTACAATGAGCAGTTCTTC.

The chain combines TRBV4-1 with TRBJ2-7; D ambiguous. The V gene's germline CDR1 is MGHRA and CDR2 YSYEKL. V was clipped by 3 bases and J by 2 bases, with 5 bases between them. The CDR3 loop spans 12 amino acids. CDR3 sequence (DNA): TGCGCCAGCAGCCAGTATCCCTACGAGCAGTACTTC. Translation: CASSQYPYEQYF.

This clonotype has a count of ten or more. V usage is TRBV6-1 and J usage is TRBJ2-5, with D possibly TRBD2 on 5 matching bases. Germline CDR1 and CDR2: MNHNS and SASEGT. This CDR3 contains 14 residues. V was pared by 5 bases and J by 5 bases, with 15 bases between. In nucleotides, the CDR3 is TGTGCCAGCAGTTCGGAGGACGCGTGGGAGACCCAGTACTTC. This gives the protein CASSSEDAWETQYF.